The present T cell receptor (beta chain) was sequenced within a study of blood T cell repertoires in COVID-19. This clone was detected only once. The V end was cut by 4 bases, the J end by 4 bases, with 15 bases between. The CDR3 sequence is 15 residues long. Germline V gives CDR1 SGHNT, CDR2 YYREEE (reference sequence). Assay: immunoSEQ multiplex PCR; the TCRdb copy retains only in-frame clones and omits some. The sample carries roughly 250,000 clones, more than 85% recorded once. The receptor's source is a man younger than 40 with acute or convalescent COVID-19. The sequenced sample was peripheral blood. This chain joins TRBV5-4 and TRBJ1-5; a possible D gene is TRBD1 (5 bases). The CDR3 is CASSPGTGENQPQHF. The CDR3 coding sequence is TGTGCCAGCAGCCCAGGGACGGGGGAGAATCAGCCCCAGCATTTT.